The 9 T cell receptor beta chains listed next were all sequenced from one sample in a study of regulatory T cells in long-lasting Graves disease. Time point denoted: persistent/refractory GD, antithyroid drugs over 5 years with positive TRAb. There was RNA extracted from PBMCs, and the TCR library was made from it. Construction of TCR beta libraries relied on iRepertoire HTBI primers and on Arm-PCR targeting CDR3 regions. Each CDR3 protein is one row after TCRdb ran MiXCR on the multiplex PCR reads. This table has 500,000 to 800,000 distinct CDR3 sequences, approximately 29% appearing once. Source: peripheral blood mononuclear cells (PBMCs), taken when the disease was refractory, from a patient treated with antithyroid drugs. These receptor sequences come from a female donor with Graves disease.

Only a few counts were recorded for this clonotype. J is TRBJ2-5 and V is TRBV3-1, with a possible D match to TRBD2 (6 bases). This CDR3 is built from 13 residues. V lost 4 bases and J lost 1, with 7 bases in between. Germline V gene lookup returns CDR1 LGHDT and CDR2 YNNKEL (reference sequence). CDR3 amino acids: CASSRLGQETQYF. The CDR3 bases are TGTGCCAGCAGCCGACTAGGCCAAGAGACCCAGTACTTC.

V usage is TRBV2 and J usage is TRBJ2-6; maybe TRBD2 (5 bases). This CDR3 region has 15 residues. The germline CDR1 and CDR2 sequences are SNHLY and FYNNEI. V gave up 4 bases and J gave up 0 bases, with 7 bases separating them. This chain's CDR3 is CASSGRGSGANVLTF. The CDR3 DNA reads as TGTGCCAGCAGTGGACGGGGCTCTGGGGCCAACGTCCTGACTTTC.

The V call is TRBV27, the J call TRBJ1-1; D not resolved. CDR3 length: 17 residues. Trimming stripped 2 bases from V and 5 bases from J, with 21 bases between. Germline lookup yields CDR1 MNHEY and CDR2 SMNVEV (reference sequence). The DNA of the CDR3 is TGTGCCAGCAGTTTAACCCCCGGTTGGAGCCCGAGAACTGAAGCTTTCTTT. Protein sequence: CASSLTPGWSPRTEAFF.

This clonotype occurred a few times. V usage is TRBV6-1 and J usage is TRBJ2-1, with D maybe TRBD2 (6 bases). The CDR3 has 14 amino acids. Trimming took off 3 bases at V and 9 bases at J, with 15 bases between the two ends. Germline V gene data show CDR1 as MNHNS and CDR2 as SASEGT. DNA for the CDR3: TGTGCCAGCAGTGAGGGACTCCGAGGTACTGAGCAGTTCTTC. Protein product: CASSEGLRGTEQFF.

The rearrangement links TRBV3-1 to TRBJ1-3; D might be TRBD1 (6 bases). Trimming took 1 base from V and 6 from J, leaving 10 bases between them. Germline loops: CDR1 LGHDT, CDR2 YNNKEL (reference sequence). This CDR3 contains 14 residues. This CDR3 reads CASSQGRGVNTIYF. As DNA, the CDR3 is TGTGCCAGCAGCCAAGGCAGGGGAGTAAACACCATATATTTT.

The genes are TRBV5-6 and TRBJ2-4; 7 bases are shared with TRBD2. Germline loops: CDR1 SGHDT, CDR2 YYEEEE. The V gene end was trimmed by 4 bases and the J gene end by 3 bases; junction bases not matched to a gene: 10. The CDR3 has 16 residues. CDR3 protein: CASSPTPWGGKNIQYF. In DNA form, the CDR3 reads TGTGCCAGCAGCCCAACCCCGTGGGGGGGCAAAAACATTCAGTACTTC.

This clonotype was detected a few times. The chain couples TRBV20-1 to TRBJ2-7; 7 bases are shared with TRBD1. CDR3 length: 12 amino acids. Germline V lookup: CDR1 DFQATT, CDR2 SNEGSKA (reference sequence). J gave up 7 bases and V 1 base, and 4 bases lay outside the gene matches. CDR3 nucleotides: TGCAGTGCTAGAGTGACAGGGCGGGAGCAGTACTTC. Its protein is CSARVTGREQYF.

This clonotype was observed a few times. J is TRBJ1-1 and V is TRBV6-1; D is unresolved. Per germline, CDR1 MNHNS and CDR2 SASEGT. CDR3 length equals 16 residues. Trimming took 2 bases from V and 1 from J, leaving 14 bases between them. In nucleotides, the CDR3 is TGTGCCAGCAGTGAACCTCTTGCGGTCCGGAACACTGAAGCTTTCTTT. This translates into CASSEPLAVRNTEAFF.

The chain employs TRBV20-1 and TRBJ1-1, with D possibly matching TRBD1 (6 bases). The V and J ends lost 4 bases and 5 bases respectively, with 11 bases between them. The CDR3 runs to 12 residues. CDR1 and CDR2 from the germline V gene are DFQATT and SNEGSKA (reference sequence). Written as DNA, the CDR3 is TGCAGTGCTAAGCAGGGGTGGACTGAAGCTTTCTTT. Translating it yields CSAKQGWTEAFF.